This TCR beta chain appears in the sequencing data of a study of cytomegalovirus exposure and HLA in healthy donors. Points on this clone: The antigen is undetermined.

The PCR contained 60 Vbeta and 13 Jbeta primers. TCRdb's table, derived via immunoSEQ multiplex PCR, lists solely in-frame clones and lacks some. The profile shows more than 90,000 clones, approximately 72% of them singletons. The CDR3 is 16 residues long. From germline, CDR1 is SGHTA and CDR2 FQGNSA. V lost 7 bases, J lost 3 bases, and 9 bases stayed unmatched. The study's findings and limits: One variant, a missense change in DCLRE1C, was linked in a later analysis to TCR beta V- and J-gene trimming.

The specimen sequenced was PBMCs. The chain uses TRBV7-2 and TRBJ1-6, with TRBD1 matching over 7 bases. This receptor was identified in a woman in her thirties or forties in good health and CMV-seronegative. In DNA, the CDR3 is TGTGCCAGCACCACTCAGGGGGGAAGCTATAATTCACCCCTCCACTTT. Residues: CASTTQGGSYNSPLHF. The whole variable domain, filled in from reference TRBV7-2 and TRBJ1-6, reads GAGVSQSPSNKVTEKGKDVELRCDPISGHTALYWYRQSLGQGLEFLIYFQGNSAPDKSGLPSDRFSAERTGGSVSTLTIQRTQQEDSAVYLCASTTQGGSYNSPLHFGNGTRLTVT.